This T cell receptor (beta chain) appears in the sequencing data of a study of T cell responses to AZD1222 COVID-19 vaccine. TCRdb keeps only in-frame clones here, not all; method: immunoSEQ multiplex PCR. The sample holds roughly 120,000 clones, more than 85% seen once. Study-level results: Donors in the cohort were predominantly white British and more often female, and clonal diversity was possibly underestimated. A reported finding is that nearly half of spike-specific TCRs target unmutated variant regions. Only 5 or 6 people who got AZD1222 tested seropositive at baseline.

Comment on this clone: Its antigen is currently unknown.

V lost 0 bases, J lost 10 bases, and 6 bases stayed unmatched. The CDR3 has 15 amino acids. Germline CDR1 is SGHVS and CDR2 is FNYEAQ. The chain links TRBV7-6 to TRBJ1-4, with 9 positions matching TRBD1. This sequence was found in an adult who received the AZD1222 COVID-19 vaccine. Here the sequenced sample was peripheral blood, taken 28 days after the second AZD1222 dose. CDR3 nucleotides: TGTGCCAGCAGCTTAGCCGGGACAGGGCTAGGAAAACTGTTTTTT. Protein product: CASSLAGTGLGKLFF. Combining the CDR3 with reference TRBV7-6 and TRBJ1-4 gives the whole variable domain GAGVSQSPRYKVTKRGQDVALRCDPISGHVSLYWYRQALGQGPEFLTYFNYEAQQDKSGLPNDRFSAERPEGSISTLTIQRTEQRDSAMYRCASSLAGTGLGKLFFGSGTQLSVL.